The clone carrying this T cell receptor beta chain counts as medium-sized. The antigen remains undetermined. MiXCR re-clonotyped the PCR reads for TCRdb. The sample consists of approximately 13,000 clones, around a quarter of them appearing once. Germline V gene data show CDR1 as SGHRS and CDR2 as YFSETQ. This CDR3 is 15 amino acids long. J gave up 6 bases and V 4 bases, and 11 bases lay outside the gene matches. This sample stems from a study of metastatic and nonmetastatic thyroid tumors. Study-wide points: The reported finding was significantly higher TCR beta diversity in malignant thyroid tumors relative to benign nodules, in blood and tumor.

All patients were treatment-naive before thyroid surgery. The sequencing sample was made of blood. The TCR comes from a male donor with papillary thyroid cancer or a benign thyroid nodule (not recorded which). Some clones in this sample may be carry-over from other donors' samples. The V and J genes are TRBV5-1 and TRBJ1-2; 8 bases line up with TRBD1. The CDR3 region is CASSRETGDGNGYTF. Here the CDR3 DNA reads TGCGCCAGCAGCCGGGAGACAGGGGACGGGAATGGCTACACCTTC.